This passage covers 14 T cell receptor beta chains from one sample sequenced in a study of cytomegalovirus exposure and HLA in healthy donors. Sequencing was performed with immunoSEQ multiplex PCR; in TCRdb, only in-frame clones are kept and a portion is missing. The top ten clones hold roughly 2% of a sample with some 240,000 clones, more than 75% of them seen once. The sequencing sample was made of PBMCs. All receptors derive from a woman under 30 in good health and CMV-seropositive.

The genes are TRBV9 and TRBJ2-3, with a tentative D call TRBD2 (6 bases). Trimming removed 1 base from V and 5 bases from J, with 11 bases in between. This CDR3 is built from 14 residues. Germline V lookup: CDR1 SGDLS, CDR2 YYNGEE. This chain's CDR3 is CASSVPGEIDTQYF. The CDR3 bases are TGTGCCAGCAGCGTACCGGGGGAAATAGATACGCAGTATTTT.

This sequence joins TRBV7-2 and TRBJ1-2; 8 nucleotides align to TRBD1. Germline V gives CDR1 SGHTA, CDR2 FQGNSA. There are 16 residues in the CDR3. V was clipped by 0 bases and J by 5 bases; unmatched bases: 8. The CDR3 region has the DNA TGTGCCAGCAGCTTAGCGTCCCAGGGGGCAGGATATGGCTACACCTTC. This encodes CASSLASQGAGYGYTF. Complete variable domain (other parts from reference TRBV7-2 and TRBJ1-2): GAGVSQSPSNKVTEKGKDVELRCDPISGHTALYWYRQSLGQGLEFLIYFQGNSAPDKSGLPSDRFSAERTGGSVSTLTIQRTQQEDSAVYLCASSLASQGAGYGYTFGSGTRLTVV.

The chain combines TRBV29-1 with TRBJ1-1; TRBD1 aligns across 9 bases. The CDR3 contains 13 residues. Per germline, CDR1 SQVTM and CDR2 ANQGSEA. The ends lost 6 bases at V and 0 bases at J; junction bases unmatched: 2. The CDR3 DNA follows: TGCAGCGTGGGGACAGGGATGAACACTGAAGCTTTCTTT. Translating it yields CSVGTGMNTEAFF.

The chain recombines TRBV6-5 with TRBJ2-7, with a possible D match to TRBD2 (6 bases). The CDR3 contains 14 residues. The V end lost 6 bases, the J end lost 3 bases, and 15 bases lay between the germline ends. The germline CDR1 and CDR2 sequences are MNHEY and SVGAGI. The chain's CDR3 is CASSQPGLNYEQYF. CDR3 sequence (DNA): TGTGCCAGCAGCCAACCGGGACTGAACTACGAGCAGTACTTC.

The rearrangement uses TRBV7-3 and TRBJ2-1, with D maybe TRBD2 (6 bases). From germline, CDR1 is SGHTA and CDR2 FQGTGA. CDR3 size: 16 residues. The V and J ends lost 0 bases and 3 bases respectively, with 12 bases between them. This chain's CDR3 is CASSLTQGLFYNEQFF. The CDR3 DNA follows: TGTGCCAGCAGCTTAACCCAGGGACTCTTCTACAATGAGCAGTTCTTC.

The chain recombines TRBV19 with TRBJ2-1; 7 bases are shared with TRBD2. The V gene's germline CDR1 is LNHDA and CDR2 SQIVND (reference sequence). The ends lost 4 bases at V and 4 bases at J; junction bases unmatched: 4. This CDR3 spans 14 amino acids. CDR3 residues: CASSTLAAYNEQFF. In DNA, the CDR3 is TGTGCCAGTAGTACCCTAGCGGCTTACAATGAGCAGTTCTTC.

CDR3 DNA sequence: TGTGCCAGTACCCGGGGGGGCTACACTGAAGCTTTCTTT. Its protein product is CASTRGGYTEAFF. The gene calls are TRBV28 and TRBJ1-1; TRBD1 might be the D (6 bases). The ends were cut back, 9 bases at V and 3 bases at J, with 14 bases in the middle. The CDR3 length is 13 residues. Looked up from germline, CDR1 is MDHEN and CDR2 is SYDVKM.

The J gene is TRBJ2-2, the V gene TRBV6-1; D is perhaps TRBD2 (6 bases). This CDR3 spans 18 amino acids. The germline V gene has CDR1 MNHNS and CDR2 SASEGT. Trimming took off 3 bases at V and 0 bases at J, with 17 bases between the two ends. The CDR3 spells CASSEGWGTRANTGELFF. In DNA form, the CDR3 reads TGTGCCAGCAGTGAGGGGTGGGGGACTCGGGCGAACACCGGGGAGCTGTTTTTT.

The V call is TRBV19, the J call TRBJ2-1, with 11 bases lining up with TRBD2. Germline assignment: CDR1 LNHDA and CDR2 SQIVND (reference sequence). J gave up 4 bases and V 5 bases, and 1 base lay outside the gene matches. CDR3 size: 14 residues. The CDR3 region has the DNA TGTGCCAGTAGTTTAGCGGGAGGGTACAATGAGCAGTTCTTC. Translating it yields CASSLAGGYNEQFF.

The chain employs TRBV30 and TRBJ2-3; 13 positions agree with TRBD2. Germline V gene sequence: CDR1 GTSNPN, CDR2 SVGIG (reference sequence). CDR3 length: 20 amino acids. Germline trimming cut 0 bases from V and 2 bases from J; bases unmatched to any gene: 14. CDR3 in amino acids: CAWSVLRTSGRTGYTDTQYF. In DNA form, the CDR3 reads TGTGCCTGGAGTGTACTAAGGACTAGCGGGAGAACCGGTTACACAGATACGCAGTATTTT. The full variable domain, its missing parts supplied by reference TRBV30 and TRBJ2-3, is SQTIHQWPATLVQPVGSPLSLECTVEGTSNPNLYWYRQAAGRGLQLLFYSVGIGQISSEVPQNLSASRPQDRQFILSSKKLLLSDSGFYLCAWSVLRTSGRTGYTDTQYFGPGTRLTVL.

The genes are TRBV27 and TRBJ2-3, with 10 bases matching TRBD1. Looked up from germline, CDR1 is MNHEY and CDR2 is SMNVEV (reference sequence). The CDR3 extends over 18 amino acids. V dropped 5 bases and J dropped 3; count of bases not matched to a gene: 14. The CDR3 is CASSPLLWTGGRTDTQYF. CDR3 sequence (DNA): TGTGCCAGCAGTCCCTTACTCTGGACAGGGGGACGAACAGATACGCAGTATTTT.

This chain links TRBV27 with TRBJ1-1; D is uncertain. The V and J ends lost 2 bases and 1 base respectively, with 11 bases between them. This CDR3 is built from 15 residues. The germline V gene encodes CDR1 MNHEY and CDR2 SMNVEV (reference sequence). The CDR3 DNA follows: TGTGCCAGCAGTTTAATGGTGAGCGGGAACACTGAAGCTTTCTTT. This gives the protein CASSLMVSGNTEAFF.

J is TRBJ2-5 and V is TRBV27; 10 bases fit TRBD1. Losses at the gene ends were 6 bases for V and 5 bases for J; bases not matched to a gene: 9. Germline assignment: CDR1 MNHEY and CDR2 SMNVEV (reference sequence). This CDR3 region has 15 residues. CDR3 sequence (DNA): TGTGCCAGCAGCCGTGCCGGGACAGGGGTGGAGACCCAGTACTTC. Protein product: CASSRAGTGVETQYF.

The chain is built from TRBV7-9 and TRBJ2-5; 8 bases agree with TRBD2. The germline CDR1 and CDR2 sequences are SEHNR and FQNEAQ (reference sequence). This CDR3 is built from 15 residues. The ends lost 4 bases at V and 3 bases at J; junction bases unmatched: 7. The CDR3 DNA reads TGTGCCAGCAGCTCCCGACTAGCGCGCAAAGAGACCCAGTACTTC. Its protein product is CASSSRLARKETQYF.